The T cell receptor (beta chain) under discussion was sequenced for a study of OX40 agonist ivuxolimab in advanced cancers. Overall study: Every 2 weeks, ivuxolimab was infused into the patients intravenously at between 0.01 and 10 mg/kg.

Points from the study as a whole: Dose levels from 0.1 to 3.0 mg/kg saw CD4+ and CD8+ blood T cells expand clonally by week 6.

CDR1 and CDR2 (germline): SGHRS, YFSETQ. CDR3 length: 15 amino acids. Between the trimmed V and J ends, which lost 0 bases and 0 bases, there was a span of 4 bases. On this clone itself: Its matching antigen is unknown.

Profiling relied on immunoSEQ multiplex PCR, and the TCRdb table lists in-frame clones only, not all of them. The top ten clones hold 0.6% to 0.8% of a sample with roughly 90,000 clones, approximately 90% of them seen once. The rearrangement uses TRBV5-1 and TRBJ2-6, with D unclear. Specimen: CD4+ or CD8+ T cells sorted from blood, collected in a trial of the OX40 agonist ivuxolimab. The origin of this receptor is an adult with an advanced solid tumor such as melanoma, head and neck, liver or kidney cancer. Here the CDR3 DNA reads TGCGCCAGCAGCTTGGGTAACTCTGGGGCCAACGTCCTGACTTTC. Translation gives CASSLGNSGANVLTF.